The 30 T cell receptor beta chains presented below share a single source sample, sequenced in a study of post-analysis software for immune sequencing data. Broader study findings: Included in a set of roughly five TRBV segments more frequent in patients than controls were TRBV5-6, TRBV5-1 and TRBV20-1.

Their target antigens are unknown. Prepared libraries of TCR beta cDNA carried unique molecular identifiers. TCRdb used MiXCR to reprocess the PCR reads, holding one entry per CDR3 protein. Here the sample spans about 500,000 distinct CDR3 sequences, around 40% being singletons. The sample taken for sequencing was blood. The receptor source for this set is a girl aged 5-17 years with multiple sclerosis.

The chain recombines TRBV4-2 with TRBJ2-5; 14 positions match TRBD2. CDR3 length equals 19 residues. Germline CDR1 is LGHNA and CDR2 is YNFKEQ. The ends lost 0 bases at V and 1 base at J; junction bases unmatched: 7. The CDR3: CASSQDVGTSGSLQETQYF. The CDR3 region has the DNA TGTGCCAGCAGCCAAGATGTTGGGACTAGCGGGAGCCTCCAAGAGACCCAGTACTTC.

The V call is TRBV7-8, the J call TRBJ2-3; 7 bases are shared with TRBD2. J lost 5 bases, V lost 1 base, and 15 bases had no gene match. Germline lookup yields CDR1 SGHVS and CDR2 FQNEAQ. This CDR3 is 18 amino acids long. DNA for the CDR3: TGTGCCAGCAGCTTAGAGAGTAGCGGGCCTGAGAGTAGAGATACGCAGTATTTT. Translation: CASSLESSGPESRDTQYF. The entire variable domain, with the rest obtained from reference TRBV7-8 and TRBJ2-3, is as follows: GAGVSQSPRYKVAKRGQDVALRCDPISGHVSLFWYQQALGQGPEFLTYFQNEAQLDKSGLPSDRFFAERPEGSVSTLKIQRTQQEDSAVYLCASSLESSGPESRDTQYFGPGTRLTVL.

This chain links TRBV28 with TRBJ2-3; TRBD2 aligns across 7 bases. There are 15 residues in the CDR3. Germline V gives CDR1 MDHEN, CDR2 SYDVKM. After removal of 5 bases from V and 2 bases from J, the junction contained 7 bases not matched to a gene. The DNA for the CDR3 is TGTGCCAGCAGTGACAGCGGGGAAAACACAGATACGCAGTATTTT. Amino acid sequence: CASSDSGENTDTQYF.

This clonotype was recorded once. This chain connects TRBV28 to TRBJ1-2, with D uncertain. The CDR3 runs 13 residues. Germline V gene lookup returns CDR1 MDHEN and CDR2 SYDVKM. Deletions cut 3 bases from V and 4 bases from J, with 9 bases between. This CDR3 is CASSFAGFYGYTF. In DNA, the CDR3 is TGTGCCAGCAGTTTTGCTGGGTTCTATGGCTACACCTTC.

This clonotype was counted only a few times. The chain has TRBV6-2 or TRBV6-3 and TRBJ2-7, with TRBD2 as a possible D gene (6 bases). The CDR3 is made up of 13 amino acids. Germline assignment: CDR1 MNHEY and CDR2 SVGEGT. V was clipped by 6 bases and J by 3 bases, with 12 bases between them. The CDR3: CASRKDSGYEQYF. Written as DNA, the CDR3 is TGTGCCAGCAGGAAGGATAGCGGCTACGAGCAGTACTTC.

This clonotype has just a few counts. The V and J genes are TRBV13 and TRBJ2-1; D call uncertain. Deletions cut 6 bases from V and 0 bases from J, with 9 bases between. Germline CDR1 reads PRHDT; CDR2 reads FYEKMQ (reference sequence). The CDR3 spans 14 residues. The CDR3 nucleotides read TGTGCCAGCAGTGGGCTAACCTCCTACAATGAGCAGTTCTTC. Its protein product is CASSGLTSYNEQFF.

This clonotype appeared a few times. CDR3 nucleotide sequence: TGTGCCAGCAGCTACACAGGGTTCGGGGCCAACGTCCTGACTTTC. Amino acids: CASSYTGFGANVLTF. The chain has TRBV7-2 and TRBJ2-6, with a possible D match to TRBD1 (6 bases). Germline lookup yields CDR1 SGHTA and CDR2 FQGNSA. V was shortened by 4 bases and J by 4 bases, with 11 bases between the two germline ends. CDR3 length: 15 amino acids.

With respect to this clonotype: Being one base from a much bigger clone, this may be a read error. The CDR3 region is CTSSHGGNEQFF. The CDR3 DNA follows: TGTACCAGCAGCCACGGTGGAAATGAGCAGTTCTTC. The chain carries TRBV3-1 and TRBJ2-1; D not resolved. Germline loops: CDR1 LGHDT, CDR2 YNNKEL (reference sequence). The CDR3 has 12 amino acids.

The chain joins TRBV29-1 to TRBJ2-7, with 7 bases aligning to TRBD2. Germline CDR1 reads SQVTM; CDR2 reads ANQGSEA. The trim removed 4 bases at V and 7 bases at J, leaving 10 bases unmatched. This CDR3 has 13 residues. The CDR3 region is CSVAPSGIGEQYF. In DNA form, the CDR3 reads TGCAGCGTTGCGCCCAGCGGGATTGGTGAGCAGTACTTC.

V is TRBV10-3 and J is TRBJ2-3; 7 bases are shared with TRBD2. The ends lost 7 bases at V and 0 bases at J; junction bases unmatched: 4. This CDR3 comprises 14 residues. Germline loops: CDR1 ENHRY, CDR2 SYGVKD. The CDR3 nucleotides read TGTGCCATCACTACTAGCGCTAGCACAGATACGCAGTATTTT. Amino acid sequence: CAITTSASTDTQYF.

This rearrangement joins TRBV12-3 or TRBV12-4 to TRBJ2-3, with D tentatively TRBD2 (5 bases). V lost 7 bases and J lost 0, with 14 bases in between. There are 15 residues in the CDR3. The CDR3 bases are TGTGCCAGCACCAAGGACTGGATAAGCACAGATACGCAGTATTTT. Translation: CASTKDWISTDTQYF.

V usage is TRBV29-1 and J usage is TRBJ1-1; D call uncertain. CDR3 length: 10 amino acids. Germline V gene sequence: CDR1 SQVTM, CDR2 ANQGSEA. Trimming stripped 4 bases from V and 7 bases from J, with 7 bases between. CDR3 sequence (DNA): TGCAGCGTTGGAACAGTTGAAGCTTTCTTT. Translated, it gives CSVGTVEAFF.

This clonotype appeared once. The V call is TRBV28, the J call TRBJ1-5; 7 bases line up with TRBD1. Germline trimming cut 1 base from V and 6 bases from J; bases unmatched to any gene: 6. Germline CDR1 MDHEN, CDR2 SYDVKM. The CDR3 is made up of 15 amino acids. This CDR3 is CASSLLLTGAQPQHF. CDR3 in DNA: TGTGCCAGCAGTTTATTACTAACAGGGGCTCAGCCCCAGCATTTT.

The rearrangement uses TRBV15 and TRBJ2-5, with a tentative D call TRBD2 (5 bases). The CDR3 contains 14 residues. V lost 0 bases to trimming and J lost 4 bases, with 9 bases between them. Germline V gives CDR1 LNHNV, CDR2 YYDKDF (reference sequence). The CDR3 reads CATSRDRGAETQYF. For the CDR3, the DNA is TGTGCCACCAGCAGAGATCGGGGTGCAGAGACCCAGTACTTC.

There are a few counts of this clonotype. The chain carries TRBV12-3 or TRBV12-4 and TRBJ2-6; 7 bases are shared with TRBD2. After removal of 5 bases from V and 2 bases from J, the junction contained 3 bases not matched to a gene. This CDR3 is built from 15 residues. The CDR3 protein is CASSPGGAGANVLTF. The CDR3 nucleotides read TGTGCCAGCAGTCCTGGGGGGGCTGGGGCCAACGTCCTGACTTTC.

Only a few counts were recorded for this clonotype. DNA of the CDR3: TGTGCCAGCAGCAGAGACTTGACCTACGAGCAGTACTTC. Its protein product is CASSRDLTYEQYF. The V call is TRBV7-3, the J call TRBJ2-5; D is unclear. The J call may be mistaken, given a closer DNA end match to TRBJ2-7. The CDR3 extends over 13 amino acids. Germline-derived CDR1 and CDR2 are SGHTA and FQGTGA.

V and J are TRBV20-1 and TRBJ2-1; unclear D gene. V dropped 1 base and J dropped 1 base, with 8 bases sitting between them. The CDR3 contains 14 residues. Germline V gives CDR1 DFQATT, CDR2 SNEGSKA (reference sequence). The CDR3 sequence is CSARAEKSYNEQFF. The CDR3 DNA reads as TGCAGTGCTAGAGCAGAGAAATCCTACAATGAGCAGTTCTTC.

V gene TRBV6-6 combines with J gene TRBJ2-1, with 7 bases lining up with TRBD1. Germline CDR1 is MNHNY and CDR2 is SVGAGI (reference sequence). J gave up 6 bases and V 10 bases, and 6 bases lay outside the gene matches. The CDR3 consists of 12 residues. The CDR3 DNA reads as TGTGCCACCTCGACAGGGATCAATGAGCAGTTCTTC. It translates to CATSTGINEQFF.

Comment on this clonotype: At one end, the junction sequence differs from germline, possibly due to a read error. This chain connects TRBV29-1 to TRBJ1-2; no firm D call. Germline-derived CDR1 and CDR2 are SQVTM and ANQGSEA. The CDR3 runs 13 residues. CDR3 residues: CGVEDGVGYGYTF. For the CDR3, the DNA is TGCGGCGTTGAAGATGGGGTAGGCTATGGCTACACCTTC.

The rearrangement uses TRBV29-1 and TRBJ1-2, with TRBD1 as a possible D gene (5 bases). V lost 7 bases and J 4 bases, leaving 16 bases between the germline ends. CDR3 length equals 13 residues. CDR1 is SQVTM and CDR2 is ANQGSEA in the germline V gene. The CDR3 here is CSAGTGTFYGYTF. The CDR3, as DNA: TGCAGCGCCGGAACCGGGACCTTCTATGGCTACACCTTC. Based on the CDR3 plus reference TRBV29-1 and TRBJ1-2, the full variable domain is SAVISQKPSRDICQRGTSLTIQCQVDSQVTMMFWYRQQPGQSLTLIATANQGSEATYESGFVIDKFPISRPNLTFSTLTVSNMSPEDSSIYLCSAGTGTFYGYTFGSGTRLTVV.

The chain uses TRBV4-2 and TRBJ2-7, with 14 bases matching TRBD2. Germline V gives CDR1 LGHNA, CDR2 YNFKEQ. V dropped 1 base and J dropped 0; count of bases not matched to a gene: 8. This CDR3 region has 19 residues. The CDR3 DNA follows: TGTGCCAGCAGCCAAGCTGCGGGGACTAGCGGGAGAGTCTCCTACGAGCAGTACTTC. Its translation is CASSQAAGTSGRVSYEQYF.

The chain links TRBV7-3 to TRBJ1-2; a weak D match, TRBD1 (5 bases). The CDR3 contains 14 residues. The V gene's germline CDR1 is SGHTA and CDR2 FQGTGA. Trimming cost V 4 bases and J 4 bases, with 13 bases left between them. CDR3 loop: CASSSSTGGYGYTF. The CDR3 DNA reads TGTGCCAGCAGCTCCTCGACGGGGGGCTATGGCTACACCTTC.

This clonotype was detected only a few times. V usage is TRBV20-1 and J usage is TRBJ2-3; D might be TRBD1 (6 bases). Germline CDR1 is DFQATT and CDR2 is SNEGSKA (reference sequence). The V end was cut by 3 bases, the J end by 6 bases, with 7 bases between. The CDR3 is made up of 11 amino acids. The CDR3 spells CSASQGDTQYF. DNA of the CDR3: TGCAGTGCTAGTCAGGGGGATACGCAGTATTTT.

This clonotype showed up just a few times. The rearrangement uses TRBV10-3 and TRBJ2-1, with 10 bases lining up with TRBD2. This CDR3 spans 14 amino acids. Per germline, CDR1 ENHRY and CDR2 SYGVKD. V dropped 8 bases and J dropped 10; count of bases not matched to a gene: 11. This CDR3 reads CAIETSGRVGEQFF. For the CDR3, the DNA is TGTGCCATCGAGACCAGCGGGAGGGTCGGGGAGCAGTTCTTC.

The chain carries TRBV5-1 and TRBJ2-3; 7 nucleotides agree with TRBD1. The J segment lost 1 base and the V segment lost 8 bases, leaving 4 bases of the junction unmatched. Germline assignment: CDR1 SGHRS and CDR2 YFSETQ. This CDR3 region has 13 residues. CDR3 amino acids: CASGTGGTDTQYF. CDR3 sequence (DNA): TGCGCCAGTGGAACAGGGGGCACAGATACGCAGTATTTT.

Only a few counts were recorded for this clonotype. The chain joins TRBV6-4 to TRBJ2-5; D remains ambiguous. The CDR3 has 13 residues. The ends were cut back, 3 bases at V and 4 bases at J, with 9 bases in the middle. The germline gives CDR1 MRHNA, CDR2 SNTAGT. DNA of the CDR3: TGTGCCAGCAGTGAGACGGAGTTAGAGACCCAGTACTTC. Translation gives CASSETELETQYF.

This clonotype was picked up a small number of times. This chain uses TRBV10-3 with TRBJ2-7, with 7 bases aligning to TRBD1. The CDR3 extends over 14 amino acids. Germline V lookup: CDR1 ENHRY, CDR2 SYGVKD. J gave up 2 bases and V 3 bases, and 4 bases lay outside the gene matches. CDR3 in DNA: TGTGCCATCAGTGAACGACAGGGCCCCTACGAGCAGTACTTC. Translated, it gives CAISERQGPYEQYF.

CDR3 amino acids: CASRDATNEKLFF. The DNA of the CDR3 is TGTGCCAGCAGAGATGCAACTAATGAAAAACTGTTTTTT. This sequence joins TRBV6-5 and TRBJ1-4, with unresolved D. The ends were cut back, 6 bases at V and 0 bases at J, with 5 bases in the middle. The germline gives CDR1 MNHEY, CDR2 SVGAGI. The CDR3 has 13 amino acids.

CDR3 bases: TGTGCCACCCTTAACGGGAGGGCGGAGACCCAGTACTTC. This encodes CATLNGRAETQYF. The chain is built from TRBV10-3 and TRBJ2-5; 8 nucleotides align to TRBD2. Germline-derived CDR1 and CDR2 are ENHRY and SYGVKD. CDR3 length equals 13 residues. V was pared by 10 bases and J by 5 bases, with 9 bases of the junction left unmatched.

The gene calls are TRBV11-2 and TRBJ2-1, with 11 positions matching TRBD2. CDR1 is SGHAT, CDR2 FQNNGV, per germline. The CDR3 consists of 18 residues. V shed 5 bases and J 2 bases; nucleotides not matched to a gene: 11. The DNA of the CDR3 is TGTGCCAGCAGCCTGCTAGCGGGAGGCGGCGGAACCTACAATGAGCAGTTCTTC. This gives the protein CASSLLAGGGGTYNEQFF. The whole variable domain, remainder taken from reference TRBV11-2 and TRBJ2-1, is EAGVAQSPRYKIIEKRQSVAFWCNPISGHATLYWYQQILGQGPKLLIQFQNNGVVDDSQLPKDRFSAERLKGVDSTLKIQPAKLEDSAVYLCASSLLAGGGGTYNEQFFGPGTRLTVL.